The source of this T cell receptor (beta chain) is a study of human T cells and chemical hapten exposure. This CDR3 region has 14 residues. From germline, CDR1 is DFQATT and CDR2 SNEGSKA (reference sequence). V lost 3 bases, J lost 7 bases, and 15 bases lay in between. In regard to this clonotype: Its antigen is not known.

TCRdb used MiXCR to reprocess the RACE reads, holding one entry per CDR3 protein. Of about 69,000 distinct CDR3 sequences listed, 10% were seen once; the top ten hold about 6.6%. Specified time point: patch test 2, 6 weeks after DPC sensitization. The treatment is: therapeutic diphenylcyclopropenone sensitization with weekly scalp DPC. Unfractionated whole blood was the source of the extracted total RNA. Study conclusions and caveats: There was no change with DPC sensitization in TCRs above 1 in 1000 frequency.

The sequences come from whole blood, collected in connection with sensitization to the hapten diphenylcyclopropenone (DPC). This TCR was sampled from a woman between 45 and 65 years old with alopecia areata. Some clones in this sample may be carry-over from other donors' samples. The rearrangement uses TRBV20-1 and TRBJ1-4; D possibly corresponds to TRBD1 (6 bases). The CDR3 nucleotides are TGCAGTGCTAGCGGGCCAGGGGCTCGTGAAAAACTGTTTTTT. Amino acids: CSASGPGAREKLFF.